This T cell receptor (beta chain) was retrieved from a study of T cells in Graves' hyperthyroidism and ophthalmopathy. Background on the study: The blood sample was taken at first diagnosis, before treatment began. Study outcomes and limitations: The model anticipated ophthalmopathy a median approximately 6.5 months pre-onset.

RNA transcripts were the template for amplifying TCR beta CDR3 regions. First-round RT-PCR targeting the TCR CDR3 was performed with the HTBI primer set. TCRdb re-called the multiplex PCR reads with MiXCR, one entry per CDR3 protein. The table lists approximately 400,000 distinct CDR3 sequences, approximately 14% of them singletons. V was trimmed by 4 bases and J by 6 bases, leaving 7 bases between them. CDR1 is MNHEY and CDR2 is SMNVEV in the germline V gene (reference sequence). The CDR3 is made up of 12 amino acids. Graves' hyperthyroidism without ophthalmopathy progression within 18 months was termed stable. In patients aged 18 to 65, hyperthyroidism was newly diagnosed, with duration under 2 months. This clonotype was observed many times. Antigen: not known.

Sequenced sample: blood. The chain combines TRBV27 with TRBJ2-1; tentatively, D is TRBD2 (6 bases). The receptor comes from an older woman with Graves' hyperthyroidism. CDR3 region: CASSWRGNEQFF. For the CDR3, the DNA is TGTGCCAGCAGTTGGCGGGGCAATGAGCAGTTCTTC.